This TCR beta chain derives from a study of control samples from healthy donors and cancer patients. Clones were sequenced by immunoSEQ multiplex PCR, and TCRdb holds only the in-frame ones, with some missing. The sample yields approximately 94,000 clones, roughly 86% seen once. Germline CDR1 MNHEY, CDR2 SVGAGI. The V gene lost 7 bases and the J gene lost 1 base, with 13 bases spanning the gap. The CDR3 totals 14 residues. This TCR was recovered from a woman aged 45-65 years in good health. The rearrangement links TRBV6-5 to TRBJ1-1, with D possibly TRBD1 on 5 matching bases. What was sequenced was blood. CDR3 sequence reads: CASNPGLQNTEAFF. The CDR3 DNA is TGTGCCAGCAATCCGGGACTCCAGAACACTGAAGCTTTCTTT.